Below, 28 T cell receptor beta chains from the same sample are listed, as sequenced in a study of T cell repertoires in cytomegalovirus infection. One entry per CDR3 protein results from TCRdb running MiXCR on the reads. The table has roughly 150,000 distinct CDR3 sequences, more than 15% seen once. What was sequenced was CD8+ T cells from PBMCs. These receptor sequences come from a human donor in good health (CMV status not recorded). Some clones in this sample may be carry-over from other donors' samples.

This rearrangement joins TRBV28 to TRBJ1-6, with no clear D. Looked up from germline, CDR1 is MDHEN and CDR2 is SYDVKM. This CDR3 has 17 amino acids. V dropped 7 bases and J dropped 0 bases, with 16 bases sitting between them. CDR3 nucleotide sequence: TGTGCCAGCATGCTACCCGGACGGGGCTCCTATAATTCACCCCTCCACTTT. This sequence encodes CASMLPGRGSYNSPLHF.

The V call is TRBV6-5, the J call TRBJ2-7; 9 bases map to TRBD2. Germline CDR1 is MNHEY and CDR2 is SVGAGI. The CDR3 sequence is 15 residues long. Trimming removed 9 bases from V and 1 base from J; junction bases left unmatched: 10. CDR3 DNA: TGTGCCAGTTCTCGGCGGGGGGGCTGGTCCTACGAGCAGTACTTC. It codes for CASSRRGGWSYEQYF.

This clonotype has more than one count but fewer than ten. The genes are TRBV2 and TRBJ2-1; D may match TRBD1 or TRBD2 (5 bases each). This CDR3 is 12 amino acids long. The germline CDR1 and CDR2 sequences are SNHLY and FYNNEI. Trimming shortened V by 10 bases and J by 4 bases, and 11 bases separated the two germline ends. CDR3 bases: TGTGCCATCCCCGGGGCTTACAATGAGCAGTTCTTC. Its protein is CAIPGAYNEQFF.

This clonotype was counted between two and nine times. This chain links TRBV27 with TRBJ2-7, with TRBD2 identical over 8 bases. CDR3 length: 14 amino acids. V lost 5 bases to trimming and J lost 4 bases; unmatched junction nucleotides: 7. Germline-derived CDR1 and CDR2 are MNHEY and SMNVEV (reference sequence). The CDR3 DNA reads TGTGCCAGCAGTCTTCGCGGGGGGCAGTACGAGCAGTACTTC. This codes for CASSLRGGQYEQYF.

The chain has TRBV7-2 and TRBJ2-1; 9 nucleotides match TRBD2. V gave up 5 bases and J gave up 9 bases; unmatched junction bases: 14. Per the germline V gene, CDR1 is SGHTA and CDR2 is FQGNSA. The CDR3 totals 16 residues. CDR3 sequence reads: CASSLADSGGRGEQFF. The CDR3 DNA is TGTGCCAGCAGCCTCGCAGATAGCGGGGGCCGAGGTGAGCAGTTCTTC.

The chain carries TRBV20-1 and TRBJ2-7; perhaps TRBD1 as D (5 bases). The V end was cut by 5 bases, the J end by 5 bases, with 22 bases between. The CDR3 sequence is 15 residues long. Per the germline V gene, CDR1 is DFQATT and CDR2 is SNEGSKA (reference sequence). The CDR3 DNA is TGCAGTGCTGGATCCTCAGGGTCTGAATTGGACGAGCAGTACTTC. This encodes CSAGSSGSELDEQYF.

This CDR3 is CASSYGTSGRAVEQFF. The CDR3 DNA is TGTGCCAGCAGCTACGGGACTAGCGGGAGGGCCGTTGAGCAGTTCTTC. The chain couples TRBV5-6 to TRBJ2-1; 16 nucleotides match TRBD2. Trimming took 3 bases from V and 9 from J; bases not matched to a gene: 6. Germline CDR1 and CDR2: SGHDT and YYEEEE. The CDR3 extends over 16 amino acids.

The chain employs TRBV19 and TRBJ1-2; 8 bases fit TRBD1. Looked up from germline, CDR1 is LNHDA and CDR2 is SQIVND (reference sequence). V shed 5 bases, J shed 4 bases, and the junction held 6 bases outside the gene matches. This CDR3 spans 14 amino acids. CDR3 amino acids: CASSQDRVGYGYTF. The CDR3 DNA reads TGTGCCAGTAGTCAGGACAGGGTGGGCTATGGCTACACCTTC.

Only a few counts were recorded for this clonotype. The chain couples TRBV7-8 to TRBJ2-3; D uncertain. Per the germline V gene, CDR1 is SGHVS and CDR2 is FQNEAQ. The CDR3 covers 15 residues. V was shortened by 2 bases and J by 2 bases, with 11 bases between the two germline ends. The CDR3 sequence is CASSLRMQITDTQYF. The CDR3, as DNA: TGTGCCAGCAGCTTAAGGATGCAGATCACAGATACGCAGTATTTT.

Comments on this clonotype: One end of the junction does not line up with germline, which may come from a read error. The gene calls are TRBV12-3 or TRBV12-4 and TRBJ2-7, with D uncertain. The CDR3 runs to 15 residues. This chain's CDR3 is CAGSSMDRNSYEQYF. The DNA for the CDR3 is TGTGCCGGCAGTTCCATGGATCGGAACTCCTACGAGCAGTACTTC.

Only a few counts were recorded for this clonotype. The gene calls are TRBV28 and TRBJ2-1, with 10 bases fitting TRBD2. Germline loops: CDR1 MDHEN, CDR2 SYDVKM. This CDR3 is built from 17 residues. V trimming: 5 bases; J trimming: 3 bases; junction bases outside the gene matches: 10. CDR3 DNA: TGTGCCAGCAGTCTTAAATACCGGACTAGCGGCTACAATGAGCAGTTCTTC. It translates to CASSLKYRTSGYNEQFF.

V and J are TRBV18 and TRBJ2-7, with a weak D call TRBD1 (6 bases). Per germline, CDR1 KGHSH and CDR2 LQKENI. The CDR3 has 15 amino acids. The V end lost 5 bases, the J end lost 3 bases, and 17 bases lay between the germline ends. This CDR3 is CASSLPGHQNYEQYF. The CDR3 DNA is TGTGCCAGCTCATTACCGGGACACCAGAACTACGAGCAGTACTTC. The complete variable domain, with remaining parts taken from reference TRBV18 and TRBJ2-7, reads NAGVMQNPRHLVRRRGQEARLRCSPMKGHSHVYWYRQLPEEGLKFMVYLQKENIIDESGMPKERFSAEFPKEGPSILRIQQVVRGDSAAYFCASSLPGHQNYEQYFGPGTRLTVT.

V usage is TRBV11-2 and J usage is TRBJ1-4; 7 nucleotides line up with TRBD1. Germline V lookup: CDR1 SGHAT, CDR2 FQNNGV. The CDR3 spans 16 residues. V was clipped by 4 bases and J by 10 bases; unmatched bases: 15. The CDR3 loop is CASSSWLTGEKGKLFF. Here the CDR3 DNA reads TGTGCCAGCAGCTCCTGGCTTACAGGGGAAAAAGGAAAACTGTTTTTT.

This chain uses TRBV20-1 with TRBJ1-4, with 11 bases that match TRBD1. Trimming took 5 bases from V and 5 from J; bases not matched to a gene: 4. The CDR3 covers 14 residues. Per the germline V gene, CDR1 is DFQATT and CDR2 is SNEGSKA (reference sequence). The CDR3 region is CSASRDRGNEKLFF. In DNA form, the CDR3 reads TGCAGTGCTTCCAGGGACAGGGGGAATGAAAAACTGTTTTTT.

This rearrangement joins TRBV19 to TRBJ2-1; 7 positions agree with TRBD2. The junction had 3 bases not matched to a gene; V was cut back by 1 base and J by 9 bases. The CDR3 length is 13 residues. Germline V gene data show CDR1 as LNHDA and CDR2 as SQIVND (reference sequence). CDR3 nucleotide sequence: TGTGCCAGTAGTATAGGGGGGGGAGCTGAGCAGTTCTTC. This gives the protein CASSIGGGAEQFF.

The table lists this clonotype with a count of one. This CDR3 is CASSDVGGEQFF. In nucleotides, the CDR3 is TGTGCCAGCAGTGACGTGGGGGGAGAGCAGTTCTTC. The rearrangement joins TRBV6-4 to TRBJ2-1; a weak D match, TRBD2 (6 bases). From germline, CDR1 is MRHNA and CDR2 SNTAGT. Trimming took off 2 bases at V and 10 bases at J, with 9 bases between the two ends. This CDR3 is 12 amino acids long.

The rearrangement uses TRBV7-8 and TRBJ1-4, with TRBD1 matching 7 bases. Germline assignment: CDR1 SGHVS and CDR2 FQNEAQ. V lost 7 bases and J lost 3; bases outside the gene matches: 8. The CDR3 is 15 amino acids. In DNA form, the CDR3 reads TGTGCCAGCACCCCCCCGGGACAGCCTAATGAAAAACTGTTTTTT. Its protein is CASTPPGQPNEKLFF.

Regarding this clonotype: A read error is likely, as this CDR3 ends without the conserved phenylalanine or tryptophan. The chain employs TRBV11-2 and TRBJ1-2; D gene ambiguous. The CDR3 runs to 15 residues. The V end lost 3 bases, the J end lost 7 bases, and 18 bases lay between the germline ends. Germline V gene sequence: CDR1 SGHAT, CDR2 FQNNGV. CDR3 DNA sequence: TGTGCCAGCAGCTTTCTACCCAAAGCCGAGGCTGGCTACACCTTA. It encodes CASSFLPKAEAGYTL.

The V and J genes are TRBV10-2 and TRBJ1-1; no reliable D call. The CDR3 consists of 10 residues. Deletions cut 3 bases from V and 7 bases from J, with 3 bases between. CDR1 WSHSY and CDR2 SAAADI come from the germline V gene. CDR3 amino acids: CASSDGEAFF. CDR3 nucleotide sequence: TGCGCCAGCAGTGACGGTGAAGCTTTCTTT.

This clonotype occurred a few times. The genes are TRBV28 and TRBJ1-3; no definite D call. Germline V gene data show CDR1 as MDHEN and CDR2 as SYDVKM. CDR3 length: 13 amino acids. V was pared by 4 bases and J by 2 bases, with 6 bases between. DNA of the CDR3: TGTGCCAGCAGTTCCCCCGCTGGAAACACCATATATTTT. Translating it yields CASSSPAGNTIYF.

The genes are TRBV28 and TRBJ2-2; no clear D. The germline V gene encodes CDR1 MDHEN and CDR2 SYDVKM. Trimming removed 5 bases at V and 4 bases at J, with 5 bases between. The length of the CDR3 is 12 residues. CDR3 DNA sequence: TGTGCCAGCAGTACCTTCACCGGGGAGCTGTTTTTT. As protein: CASSTFTGELFF.

This clonotype ranks as medium-sized. This chain joins TRBV7-2 and TRBJ2-1; the D gene is possibly TRBD2 (6 bases). The length of the CDR3 is 15 residues. Trimming shortened V by 5 bases and J by 4 bases, and 15 bases separated the two germline ends. Per germline, CDR1 SGHTA and CDR2 FQGNSA. CDR3: CASSMDRDLYNEQFF. The CDR3, as DNA: TGTGCCAGCAGCATGGACCGGGACTTATACAATGAGCAGTTCTTC.

The table lists this clonotype with a few counts. CDR3 coding DNA: TGTGCCAGCAGTCGACTCCGGGAGGGAGGATTCGACGAGCAGTACTTC. This translates into CASSRLREGGFDEQYF. The genes are TRBV6-8 and TRBJ2-7; TRBD2 agrees at 8 bases. V gave up 5 bases and J gave up 5 bases; unmatched junction bases: 14. CDR3 length: 16 amino acids. Germline lookup yields CDR1 MNHGY and CDR2 SAAAGT.

The chain has TRBV7-2 and TRBJ2-7; no clear D. Germline-derived CDR1 and CDR2 are SGHTA and FQGNSA. V was cut by 5 bases and J by 0 bases, with 8 bases left in between. This CDR3 region has 13 residues. The CDR3 DNA reads TGTGCCAGCAGCGAAACAGACTCCTACGAGCAGTACTTC. Encoded protein: CASSETDSYEQYF.

The rearrangement links TRBV6-6 to TRBJ2-2; TRBD1 aligns across 7 bases. The CDR3 loop spans 13 amino acids. Germline lookup yields CDR1 MNHNY and CDR2 SVGAGI (reference sequence). V trimming: 11 bases; J trimming: 7 bases; junction bases outside the gene matches: 10. The CDR3 is CAVEGAQNGELFF. The CDR3 DNA sequence: TGTGCCGTTGAGGGGGCGCAGAACGGGGAGCTGTTTTTT.

In its sample, this clonotype was seen a few times. The chain couples TRBV20-1 to TRBJ2-7; unclear D gene. Germline CDR1 and CDR2: DFQATT and SNEGSKA (reference sequence). The V end lost 0 bases, the J end lost 4 bases, and 16 bases lay between the germline ends. This CDR3 is built from 15 residues. The CDR3 DNA reads TGCAGTGCTAGAGATGAACCAGGCCTACGGTACGAGCAGTACTTC. This translates into CSARDEPGLRYEQYF.

This clonotype was counted at least ten times. CDR3: CASSLTSGRAYEQYF. The CDR3 region has the DNA TGTGCCAGCAGCTTGACTAGCGGGAGAGCCTACGAGCAGTACTTC. The chain uses TRBV7-2 and TRBJ2-7, with 12 bases identical to TRBD2. V shed 3 bases and J 2 bases; nucleotides not matched to a gene: 2. The length of the CDR3 is 15 residues. Germline assignment: CDR1 SGHTA and CDR2 FQGNSA.

The chain recombines TRBV5-6 with TRBJ1-5; 8 bases fit TRBD1. Germline V gene lookup returns CDR1 SGHDT and CDR2 YYEEEE. The CDR3 is 18 amino acids. Trimming removed 3 bases from V and 4 bases from J; junction bases left unmatched: 15. CDR3 sequence (DNA): TGTGCCAGCAGCTCATCTTTATCCAGGGGGCTAAGAAATCAGCCCCAGCATTTT. Translation: CASSSSLSRGLRNQPQHF.